Listed here is a single T cell receptor beta chain. Its matching antigen is unknown. Primers for the PCR totalled 60 Vbeta and 13 Jbeta. Clones were read by immunoSEQ multiplex PCR, and TCRdb kept only the in-frame ones, dropping some. Among roughly 88,000 clones listed, just under 70% were seen once. From germline, CDR1 is SEHNR and CDR2 FQNEAQ (reference sequence). The CDR3 is 15 residues long. V gave up 2 bases and J gave up 7 bases; unmatched junction bases: 5. This record belongs to a study of cytomegalovirus exposure and HLA in healthy donors. Whole-study findings and limits: A later analysis found most CMV-associated TCR beta chains apparently HLA-restricted. TRBV6-2, TRBV6-3 and other indistinguishable V segments were excluded. TCR sequences were mostly rare, though some public TCRs occurred in many donors. A later analysis showed HLA-associated TCR beta chains outstripping equally common others in clonal expansion.

The sample taken for sequencing was PBMCs. The sequence derives from a man aged 50 to 60 in good health and CMV-seronegative. V gene TRBV7-9 combines with J gene TRBJ2-2; 9 bases are shared with TRBD2. The DNA of the CDR3 is TGTGCCAGCAGCTTACGAGCGGGGGGTATCGGGGAGCTGTTTTTT. Encoded protein: CASSLRAGGIGELFF.